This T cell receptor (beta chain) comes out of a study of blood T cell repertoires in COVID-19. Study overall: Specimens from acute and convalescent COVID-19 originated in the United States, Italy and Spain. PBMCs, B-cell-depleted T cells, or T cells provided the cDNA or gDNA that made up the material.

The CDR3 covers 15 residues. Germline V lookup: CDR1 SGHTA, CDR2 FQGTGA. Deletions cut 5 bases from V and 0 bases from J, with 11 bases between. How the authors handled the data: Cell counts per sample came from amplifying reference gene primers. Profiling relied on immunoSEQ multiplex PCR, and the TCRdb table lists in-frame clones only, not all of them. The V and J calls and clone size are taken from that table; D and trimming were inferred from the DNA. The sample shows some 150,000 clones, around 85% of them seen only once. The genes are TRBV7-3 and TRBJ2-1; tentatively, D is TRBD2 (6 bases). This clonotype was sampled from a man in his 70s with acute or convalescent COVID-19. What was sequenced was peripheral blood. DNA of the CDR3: TGTGCCAGCAGCCCCCCCGGGAGCTCCTACAATGAGCAGTTCTTC. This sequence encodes CASSPPGSSYNEQFF.